The 24 T cell receptor beta chains below come from one sample, sequenced in a study of blood T cell repertoires in COVID-19. TCRdb's table, derived via immunoSEQ multiplex PCR, lists solely in-frame clones and lacks some. The sample holds about 140,000 clones, approximately 90% seen once. The source material was peripheral blood. These receptors all come from a woman between 40 and 50 years old with acute or convalescent COVID-19.

The CDR3 DNA reads as TGTGCCAGCAGCTTGGGAAGGGGCGCTGGGGAAAAACTGTTTTTT. This gives the protein CASSLGRGAGEKLFF. V gene TRBV5-5 combines with J gene TRBJ1-4; tentatively, D is TRBD1 (5 bases). Germline V gene lookup returns CDR1 SGHKS and CDR2 YYEKEE (reference sequence). This CDR3 comprises 15 residues. Trimming left V 0 bases short and J 8 bases short, with 14 bases between.

The V and J genes are TRBV3-1 (or the pseudogene TRBV3-2) and TRBJ2-3; no clear D gene. Germline CDR1 is LGHDT and CDR2 is YNNKEL (reference sequence). V lost 4 bases and J 5 bases, leaving 7 bases between the germline ends. The CDR3 has 12 amino acids. The CDR3 region is CASSPQEDTQYF. The CDR3 nucleotides read TGTGCCAGCAGCCCCCAGGAAGATACGCAGTATTTT.

This clone was counted many times. The CDR3 DNA sequence: TGCGCCAGCAGCCAAGTGGGACAGGGGAATTCACCCCTCCACTTT. As protein: CASSQVGQGNSPLHF. This rearrangement joins TRBV4-3 to TRBJ1-6; 10 bases fit TRBD1. J lost 7 bases, V lost 1 base, and 1 base had no gene match. The CDR3 sequence is 15 residues long. Germline V gene sequence: CDR1 LGHNA, CDR2 YSLEER.

The chain carries TRBV11-3 and TRBJ1-1; weak D call: TRBD1 (5 bases). V was shortened by 5 bases and J by 5 bases, with 6 bases between the two germline ends. Germline lookup yields CDR1 SGHNT and CDR2 YENEEA. The CDR3 runs 11 residues. This chain's CDR3 is CASSQGTEAFF. The CDR3 nucleotides read TGTGCCAGCAGCCAGGGAACTGAAGCTTTCTTT.

This chain uses TRBV27 with TRBJ1-3; no clear D. Germline V gene lookup returns CDR1 MNHEY and CDR2 SMNVEV (reference sequence). The CDR3 extends over 15 amino acids. V gave up 6 bases and J gave up 0 bases, with 12 bases separating them. The CDR3 DNA follows: TGTGCCAGCAGGGAAGGAGGCGGCTCTGGAAACACCATATATTTT. Amino acid sequence: CASREGGGSGNTIYF.

V usage is TRBV5-6 and J usage is TRBJ2-3; 9 positions match TRBD1. Germline V gene sequence: CDR1 SGHDT, CDR2 YYEEEE. The CDR3 has 18 amino acids. Germline trimming cut 4 bases from V and 5 bases from J; bases unmatched to any gene: 17. CDR3 region: CASSPSLGGTGNKDTQYF. The CDR3 nucleotides read TGTGCCAGCAGCCCATCCCTCGGAGGGACAGGGAATAAAGATACGCAGTATTTT.

This clone was observed a single time. V and J are TRBV12-5 and TRBJ2-1; TRBD2 might be the D (6 bases). Germline V CDR1 and CDR2: LGHNT, FRNRAP. The CDR3 extends over 14 amino acids. Trimming removed 1 base from V and 3 bases from J, with 7 bases in between. The DNA of the CDR3 is TGTGCTAGTGGTTTGGAGGGACTCTACAATGAGCAGTTCTTC. Encoded protein: CASGLEGLYNEQFF. Complete variable domain (other parts from reference TRBV12-5 and TRBJ2-1): DARVTQTPRHKVTEMGQEVTMRCQPILGHNTVFWYRQTMMQGLELLAYFRNRAPLDDSGMPKDRFSAEMPDATLATLKIQPSEPRDSAVYFCASGLEGLYNEQFFGPGTRLTVL.

This clone was detected only once. The gene calls are TRBV9 and TRBJ2-5, with D tentatively TRBD1 (5 bases). V was trimmed by 0 bases and J by 2 bases, leaving 8 bases between them. Looked up from germline, CDR1 is SGDLS and CDR2 is YYNGEE. The CDR3 contains 14 residues. This CDR3 is CASSVVSGQETQYF. For the CDR3, the DNA is TGTGCCAGCAGCGTAGTGTCAGGGCAAGAGACCCAGTACTTC.

The chain joins TRBV5-1 to TRBJ2-7; perhaps TRBD2 as D (6 bases). V lost 4 bases and J lost 2, with 19 bases in between. CDR1 and CDR2 from the germline V gene are SGHRS and YFSETQ. The CDR3 is 16 amino acids. As DNA, the CDR3 is TGCGCCAGCAGCGCGCTTTCCGGGACTGCAACCTACGAGCAGTACTTC. This codes for CASSALSGTATYEQYF.

This chain joins TRBV12-5 and TRBJ1-2; 10 bases agree with TRBD1. V was pared by 1 base and J by 7 bases, with 6 bases of the junction left unmatched. Per the germline V gene, CDR1 is LGHNT and CDR2 is FRNRAP. The CDR3 has 15 residues. The CDR3 region is CASGLEGQGIGGYTF. The CDR3 bases are TGTGCTAGTGGTTTGGAGGGACAGGGGATCGGTGGCTACACCTTC. The full variable domain, with the rest looked up from reference TRBV12-5 and TRBJ1-2, is DARVTQTPRHKVTEMGQEVTMRCQPILGHNTVFWYRQTMMQGLELLAYFRNRAPLDDSGMPKDRFSAEMPDATLATLKIQPSEPRDSAVYFCASGLEGQGIGGYTFGSGTRLTVV.

The chain joins TRBV2 to TRBJ1-5, with 7 bases lining up with TRBD1. J gave up 3 bases and V 5 bases, and 7 bases lay outside the gene matches. The CDR3 runs to 15 residues. The germline gives CDR1 SNHLY, CDR2 FYNNEI. Here the CDR3 DNA reads TGTGCCAGCAGTAAGCTGGGACAGTTCAATCAGCCCCAGCATTTT. Encoded protein: CASSKLGQFNQPQHF.

The chain recombines TRBV6-5 with TRBJ2-3; 8 bases agree with TRBD1. The CDR3 has 16 amino acids. Germline loops: CDR1 MNHEY, CDR2 SVGAGI. V gave up 4 bases and J gave up 1 base; unmatched junction bases: 7. The CDR3: CASSSIRGRRTDTQYF. The CDR3, as DNA: TGTGCCAGCAGTTCGATCAGGGGGCGCCGCACAGATACGCAGTATTTT.

The chain links TRBV5-1 to TRBJ1-2; D remains ambiguous. Germline V lookup: CDR1 SGHRS, CDR2 YFSETQ. Trimming took off 0 bases at V and 5 bases at J, with 8 bases between the two ends. The CDR3 is 13 residues long. CDR3 residues: CASSLDWTYGYTF. DNA for the CDR3: TGCGCCAGCAGCTTGGACTGGACTTATGGCTACACCTTC.

This clone was observed a few times. The rearrangement uses TRBV19 and TRBJ2-7; TRBD1 matches 10 bases. The germline CDR1 and CDR2 sequences are LNHDA and SQIVND (reference sequence). Trimming took 9 bases from V and 2 from J; bases not matched to a gene: 7. CDR3 length: 14 amino acids. CDR3 amino acids: CASKDRGGTYEQYF. The DNA of the CDR3 is TGTGCCAGCAAGGACAGGGGGGGTACCTACGAGCAGTACTTC. The complete variable domain, with remaining parts taken from reference TRBV19 and TRBJ2-7, reads DGGITQSPKYLFRKEGQNVTLSCEQNLNHDAMYWYRQDPGQGLRLIYYSQIVNDFQKGDIAEGYSVSREKKESFPLTVTSAQKNPTAFYLCASKDRGGTYEQYFGPGTRLTVT.

The CDR3: CSVLAGVYEQFF. CDR3 DNA: TGCAGCGTTCTAGCGGGAGTGTATGAGCAGTTCTTC. This chain joins TRBV29-1 and TRBJ2-1, with 10 positions matching TRBD2. The CDR3 is made up of 12 amino acids. After removal of 5 bases from V and 8 bases from J, the junction contained 3 bases not matched to a gene. Germline CDR1 and CDR2: SQVTM and ANQGSEA.

The chain couples TRBV5-3 to TRBJ1-3; D unclear. TRBV5-3 is classed as an ORF, of uncertain function. The CDR3 extends over 16 amino acids. Trimming removed 2 bases at V and 0 bases at J, with 12 bases between. The CDR3 region has the DNA TGTGCCAGAAGCTTCGGGGAGCGGGGCTCTGGAAACACCATATATTTT. Protein product: CARSFGERGSGNTIYF.

The genes are TRBV4-3 and TRBJ1-4; the D gene is possibly TRBD1 (5 bases). The germline CDR1 and CDR2 sequences are LGHNA and YSLEER. The CDR3 loop spans 15 amino acids. Trimming took 0 bases from V and 4 from J, leaving 9 bases between them. The CDR3 nucleotides are TGCGCCAGCAGCCAAGAACCAGGGATTAATGAAAAACTGTTTTTT. This codes for CASSQEPGINEKLFF.

The chain uses TRBV18 and TRBJ1-1; D ambiguous. The length of the CDR3 is 14 residues. The germline CDR1 and CDR2 sequences are KGHSH and LQKENI. V lost 3 bases and J lost 5, with 13 bases in between. This CDR3 is CASSPITEGTEAFF. The CDR3 nucleotides read TGTGCCAGCTCACCTATTACTGAGGGAACTGAAGCTTTCTTT.

CDR3 coding DNA: TGCAGCGTCGCGGGGGGGCGACTAGCGGGCCCATACGAGCAGTACTTC. Its protein is CSVAGGRLAGPYEQYF. The chain recombines TRBV29-1 with TRBJ2-7, with TRBD2 matching over 10 bases. Germline-derived CDR1 and CDR2 are SQVTM and ANQGSEA. This CDR3 spans 16 amino acids. J lost 4 bases, V lost 6 bases, and 15 bases had no gene match.

V gene TRBV19 combines with J gene TRBJ1-5; TRBD1 aligns across 9 bases. Germline V gene data show CDR1 as LNHDA and CDR2 as SQIVND (reference sequence). Germline trimming cut 5 bases from V and 6 bases from J; bases unmatched to any gene: 8. The CDR3 spans 15 residues. The CDR3 is CASSEGQGNGQPQHF. CDR3 nucleotides: TGTGCCAGTAGTGAAGGACAGGGGAATGGTCAGCCCCAGCATTTT. The full variable domain, rest sourced from reference TRBV19 and TRBJ1-5, is DGGITQSPKYLFRKEGQNVTLSCEQNLNHDAMYWYRQDPGQGLRLIYYSQIVNDFQKGDIAEGYSVSREKKESFPLTVTSAQKNPTAFYLCASSEGQGNGQPQHFGDGTRLSIL.

The V gene is TRBV2, the J gene TRBJ2-3; 16 nucleotides match TRBD2. The trim removed 7 bases at V and 4 bases at J, leaving 5 bases unmatched. Germline lookup yields CDR1 SNHLY and CDR2 FYNNEI. This CDR3 region has 16 residues. The CDR3 protein is CASTPGLAGGPDTQYF. For the CDR3, the DNA is TGTGCCAGCACTCCGGGACTAGCGGGAGGGCCAGATACGCAGTATTTT.

V usage is TRBV5-1 and J usage is TRBJ1-5; no clear D gene. Germline V gene sequence: CDR1 SGHRS, CDR2 YFSETQ. Trimming took off 4 bases at V and 5 bases at J, with 13 bases between the two ends. There are 14 residues in the CDR3. The CDR3 reads CASSPENADQPQHF. The CDR3 bases are TGCGCCAGCAGCCCTGAAAATGCGGATCAGCCCCAGCATTTT.

The chain joins TRBV11-2 to TRBJ1-3; 7 bases align to TRBD1. Germline loops: CDR1 SGHAT, CDR2 FQNNGV. The length of the CDR3 is 15 residues. V gave up 2 bases and J gave up 3 bases; unmatched junction bases: 4. CDR3 DNA sequence: TGTGCCAGCAGCTTAATGACAGGGAATGGAAACACCATATATTTT. Its protein is CASSLMTGNGNTIYF.

J is TRBJ1-2 and V is TRBV28; no firm D call. The CDR3 spans 14 residues. The germline CDR1 and CDR2 sequences are MDHEN and SYDVKM. V lost 5 bases and J lost 0, with 10 bases in between. The CDR3, as DNA: TGTGCCAGCAGTCTAAGACATACTAACTATGGCTACACCTTC. Protein product: CASSLRHTNYGYTF.